This section outlines one T cell receptor beta chain sequence together with its context. The sample comes from a study of CD8 T cells in Susac syndrome. Germline CDR1 and CDR2: SGDLS and YYNGEE. V lost 0 bases, J lost 4 bases, and 25 bases lay in between. CDR3 size: 19 residues. RNA in amounts of roughly 0.5 to 1 ug was reverse transcribed with random hexamers. TCRdb called the immunoSEQ multiplex PCR reads again in MiXCR, with one record for every CDR3 protein. The sample includes under 200,000 distinct CDR3 sequences, about 96% of them seen just once. V usage is TRBV9 and J usage is TRBJ1-1; D not certain. The specimen was CD4+ T cells from PBMCs. This receptor was taken from a human donor with Susac syndrome. The chain's CDR3 is CASSVAPISIHAEGTEAFF. The CDR3 coding sequence is TGTGCCAGCAGCGTAGCTCCCATTTCGATCCACGCAGAGGGCACTGAAGCTTTCTTT.